Sequencing of this TCR beta chain was carried out in a study of T cell repertoires in cytomegalovirus infection (dated by TCRdb to about 2019). Notes on the research overall: Alongside well-studied HLA-B-restricted epitopes, the peptide stimulations were aimed at recently identified HLA-C-restricted CMV epitopes, whose presentation resists viral immunomodulation. The HLA type of each donor mattered for the analysis, because public TCR beta signatures pointed to carriage of CMV infection along with the matching HLA type. Findings and caveats that apply to the study as a whole: The ex vivo response was dominated by HLA-C-restricted CMV-specific TCR beta clonotypes, which also provided the single most frequent clonotype in two of eight donors. Carriers of CMV infection plus the relevant HLA type were discriminated by the cumulative frequency of public TCR beta family members in the study cohort and in an independent approximately 350-donor cohort.

This clonotype was counted only a few times. No cognate antigen has been identified for it. Base qualities were left out, and no much larger clone turns up one base away. For sequencing, an Illumina HiSeq 1500 was employed. TCRdb passed the public sequencing reads through fastp at Q25 and MiXCR, retaining productive beta sequences. Under each unique CDR3 protein, matching rows form one entry showing the most common genes and DNA. This sample holds about a million distinct CDR3 sequences; approximately 32% were observed only once. The biggest ten clones account for about an eighth of the sample. A distance of 16 bases separates the germline ends of V and J, which lose 1 base and 2 bases respectively. From a lookup of the germline V gene (reference sequence), CDR1 and CDR2 are SEHNR and FQNEAQ. Spanning cysteine to phenylalanine, the CDR3 consists of 17 amino acids. The read is trimmed to its CDR3 DNA, 51 bases read in frame from base 1.

The intended sense of this specimen's treatment or condition label: in vitro stimulation with specific CMV peptide epitopes to enrich CMV-specific T cells. This chain joins TRBV7-9 to TRBJ2-3; no D gene call is confident. This TCR derives from a human donor in good health (CMV status not recorded). Some clones in this sample may be carry-over from other donors' samples. This sample comprised cultured CD8+ T cells from PBMCs, obtained from culture after CMV antigen stimulation. CDR3 reads: CASSLVSVQHNTDTQYF. The DNA is as follows: TGTGCCAGCAGCTTAGTGTCGGTACAGCACAACACAGATACGCAGTATTTT.